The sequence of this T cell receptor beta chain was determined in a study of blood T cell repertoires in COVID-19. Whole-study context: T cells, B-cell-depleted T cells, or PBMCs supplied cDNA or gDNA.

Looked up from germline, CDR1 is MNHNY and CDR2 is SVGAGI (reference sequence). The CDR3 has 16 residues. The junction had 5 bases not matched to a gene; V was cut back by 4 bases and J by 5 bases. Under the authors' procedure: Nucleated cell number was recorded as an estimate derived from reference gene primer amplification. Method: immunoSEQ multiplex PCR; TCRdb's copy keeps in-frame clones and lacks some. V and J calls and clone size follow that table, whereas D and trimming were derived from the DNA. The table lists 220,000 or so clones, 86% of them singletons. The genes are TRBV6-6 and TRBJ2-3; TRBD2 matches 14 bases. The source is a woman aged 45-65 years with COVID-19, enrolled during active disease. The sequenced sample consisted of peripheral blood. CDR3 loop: CASSSRLAGGRDTQYF. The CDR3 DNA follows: TGTGCCAGCAGTTCAAGACTAGCGGGGGGGCGAGATACGCAGTATTTT.